One T cell receptor (beta chain) is described in this entry. What it binds is not known. A quantitative 5'-RACE method, one with molecular barcodes, was used to make TCR beta libraries. MiXCR, applied by TCRdb to the 5' RACE reads, yields one record per CDR3 protein. The sample consists of 350,000 to 550,000 distinct CDR3 sequences, 25% to 30% of them appearing once. The sample is drawn from a study of CD8 T cells in ankylosing spondylitis. Findings and caveats of the study: Clones linked to disease were reported to show significant enrichment in matched ankylosing spondylitis synovial fluid. Prior literature has documented some motif variants in synovial fluid and blood from reactive arthritis. A TCR beta motif made of under 10 highly homologous variants seemed typical of ankylosing spondylitis blood.

The germline V gene has CDR1 KGHDR and CDR2 SFDVKD. The CDR3 covers 15 residues. Losses at the gene ends were 3 bases for V and 0 bases for J; bases not matched to a gene: 3. The chain carries TRBV24-1 and TRBJ1-1; 7 bases align to TRBD1. This TCR was recovered from a male donor with ankylosing spondylitis. The specimen sequenced was blood, either unsorted or a sorted T cell fraction (not recorded which). The CDR3 DNA sequence: TGTGCCACCAGTGATGCCGGGACAGTGAACACTGAAGCTTTCTTT. Its protein product is CATSDAGTVNTEAFF.